These T cell receptor beta chains were read from a single sample in a study of blood T cell repertoires in COVID-19. Method: immunoSEQ multiplex PCR; TCRdb's copy keeps in-frame clones and lacks some. The sample carries approximately 440,000 clones, 87% recorded once. The sample taken for sequencing was PBMCs or T cells enriched from blood (not recorded which). The receptor source for this set is a young woman who had recovered from COVID-19. CDR3s include the opening cysteine and the closing phenylalanine or tryptophan. Each record gives: CDR3 length, V gene, J gene, clone size, D gene, CDR3 protein, CDR3 DNA. A D gene is named only where the DNA matches it firmly. Clone size is shown for a subset of rows, as once, few, many or a class of expanded clone.

cdr3_length: 16; v_call: TRBV10-3; j_call: TRBJ1-4; clone_size: NA; d_call: TRBD1; cdr3_aa: CAISAGTGGDWEKLFF; cdr3_nt: TGTGCCATCAGCGCCGGGACAGGGGGCGATTGGGAAAAACTGTTTTTT
cdr3_length: 14; v_call: TRBV5-1; j_call: TRBJ2-7; clone_size: NA; d_call: NA; cdr3_aa: CASSLGTPAWEQYF; cdr3_nt: TGCGCCAGCAGCCTAGGGACTCCCGCATGGGAGCAGTACTTC
cdr3_length: 13; v_call: TRBV7-9; j_call: TRBJ1-2; clone_size: NA; d_call: NA; cdr3_aa: CASSTNGGYGYTF; cdr3_nt: TGTGCCAGCAGTACTAACGGTGGCTATGGCTACACCTTC
cdr3_length: 14; v_call: TRBV3-1/TRBV3-2; j_call: TRBJ1-1; clone_size: NA; d_call: NA; cdr3_aa: CASSHPGGDTEAFF; cdr3_nt: TGTGCCAGCAGCCACCCCGGCGGGGACACTGAAGCTTTCTTT
cdr3_length: 10; v_call: TRBV12-5; j_call: TRBJ2-5; clone_size: NA; d_call: NA; cdr3_aa: CASGGETQYF; cdr3_nt: TGTGCTAGTGGCGGGGAGACCCAGTACTTC
cdr3_length: 14; v_call: TRBV14; j_call: TRBJ1-2; clone_size: once; d_call: TRBD1; cdr3_aa: CASSHPTGGYGYTF; cdr3_nt: TGTGCCAGCAGCCACCCAACAGGGGGATATGGCTACACCTTC
cdr3_length: 15; v_call: TRBV7-2; j_call: TRBJ2-7; clone_size: NA; d_call: NA; cdr3_aa: CASSLDGDHTYEQYF; cdr3_nt: TGTGCCAGCAGCTTAGATGGAGACCATACCTACGAGCAGTACTTC
cdr3_length: 15; v_call: TRBV3-1/TRBV3-2; j_call: TRBJ2-5; clone_size: NA; d_call: NA; cdr3_aa: CASSQVRQGKETQYF; cdr3_nt: TGTGCCAGCAGCCAAGTCAGGCAGGGCAAAGAGACCCAGTACTTC
cdr3_length: 14; v_call: TRBV5-1; j_call: TRBJ1-1; clone_size: NA; d_call: NA; cdr3_aa: CASSLGQENTEAFF; cdr3_nt: TGCGCCAGCAGCTTGGGACAGGAGAACACTGAAGCTTTCTTT
cdr3_length: 16; v_call: TRBV9; j_call: TRBJ2-1; clone_size: NA; d_call: NA; cdr3_aa: CASSVEGHESYNEQFF; cdr3_nt: TGTGCCAGCAGCGTAGAAGGACACGAATCCTACAATGAGCAGTTCTTC